This T cell receptor beta chain was profiled in a study of T cells after yellow fever vaccination. With respect to this clonotype: Its antigen is currently unknown.

The CDR3 spans 14 residues. Germline V gene sequence: CDR1 LNHDA, CDR2 SQIVND (reference sequence). Losses at the gene ends were 7 bases for V and 4 bases for J; bases not matched to a gene: 9. Study observations and caveats: Most clones from primary vaccination were detected again post-booster (almost 98% CD4, roughly 85% CD8). Clonotype sharing between CD4 and CD8 compartments was small.

TCRdb reanalysed the 5' RACE reads using MiXCR and keeps one entry per CDR3 protein. The sample yields hundreds of thousands of distinct CDR3 sequences, 15% to 20% seen once. V gene TRBV19 combines with J gene TRBJ2-5, with 7 bases fitting TRBD2. This sequence was found in a man between 25 and 39 years old who received the YFV17D yellow fever vaccine. This specimen consisted of PBMCs, obtained 15 days after the yellow fever booster vaccination. The CDR3 region has the DNA TGTGCCAGTAAATCAGGTGCGGGAGTAGAGACCCAGTACTTC. It translates to CASKSGAGVETQYF.